Shown below are 14 T cell receptor beta chains from a single sample sequenced in a study of Ad26.COV2.S vaccination and SARS-CoV-2 variants (dated by TCRdb to the early 2020s). Taken with the paper, the label for treatment or condition translates to: some 19 received Ad26.COV2.S at low or high dose, single or two shots; about 5 received placebo; per-sample allocation not given. For vaccine and placebo recipients, the sequenced repertoires came from samples collected on day 63 after the first injection. The method behind the library was the immunoSEQ multiplex PCR assay. This is the immuneACCESS table as TCRdb keeps it, with only in-frame sequences that have V and J called. A part of the clones is gone; compared with another copy, unresolved V genes explain less than half, and the rest is unexplained. The sample table shows about 680,000 clones, and roughly nine tenths are seen once. Approximately 1.5% of the sample goes to the ten largest clones.

The sequences come from peripheral blood, collected in a trial of Ad26.COV2.S vaccine versus placebo. The receptors originated from a person aged 18-60 years who received the Ad26.COV2.S COVID-19 vaccine or a placebo.

V is TRBV19 and J is TRBJ2-3; 8 bases match TRBD1. CDR3 length equals 14 residues. Unmatched junction bases numbered 2, after V lost 6 bases and J lost 0 bases. Germline V gene lookup returns CDR1 LNHDA and CDR2 SQIVND (reference sequence). This CDR3 reads CASRTGGSTDTQYF. CDR3 nucleotides: TGTGCCAGTAGAACAGGGGGGAGCACAGATACGCAGTATTTT. The complete variable domain, with remaining parts taken from reference TRBV19 and TRBJ2-3, reads DGGITQSPKYLFRKEGQNVTLSCEQNLNHDAMYWYRQDPGQGLRLIYYSQIVNDFQKGDIAEGYSVSREKKESFPLTVTSAQKNPTAFYLCASRTGGSTDTQYFGPGTRLTVL.

The V gene is TRBV18, the J gene TRBJ2-7, with D unclear. Germline V lookup: CDR1 KGHSH, CDR2 LQKENI. This CDR3 is 12 amino acids long. V lost 1 base to trimming and J lost 6 bases, with 7 bases between them. The CDR3: CASSPRLGEQYF. CDR3 nucleotides: TGTGCCAGCTCACCACGACTCGGCGAGCAGTACTTC.

The chain is built from TRBV5-1 and TRBJ1-1; 7 nucleotides align to TRBD1. V shed 1 base and J 6 bases; nucleotides not matched to a gene: 3. Germline V lookup: CDR1 SGHRS, CDR2 YFSETQ. The CDR3 runs to 13 residues. The CDR3: CASSLQGEAEAFF. CDR3 in DNA: TGCGCCAGCAGCTTGCAGGGGGAAGCTGAAGCTTTCTTT.

The chain links TRBV3-1 (or the pseudogene TRBV3-2) to TRBJ2-1; D is undetermined. Trimming cost V 4 bases and J 4 bases, with 5 bases left between them. The CDR3 runs to 12 residues. The V gene's germline CDR1 is LGHDT and CDR2 YNNKEL (reference sequence). CDR3 region: CASSREYNEQFF. DNA for the CDR3: TGTGCCAGCAGCCGGGAATACAATGAGCAGTTCTTC.

The chain joins TRBV7-2 to TRBJ2-2; D is possibly TRBD1 (5 bases). The CDR3 contains 14 residues. V lost 4 bases and J lost 4, with 10 bases in between. Germline CDR1 reads SGHTA; CDR2 reads FQGNSA. CDR3 loop: CASSWRQGTGELFF. The CDR3 DNA is TGTGCCAGCAGCTGGCGGCAGGGCACCGGGGAGCTGTTTTTT.

The V gene is TRBV7-2, the J gene TRBJ1-2; 9 bases are a match to TRBD1. CDR1 and CDR2 (germline): SGHTA, FQGNSA. The CDR3 is 14 residues long. With V trimmed by 5 bases and J by 4 bases, 5 bases remained unmatched. The CDR3 protein is CASSNTGGVYGYTF. DNA of the CDR3: TGTGCCAGCAGCAACACAGGGGGCGTCTATGGCTACACCTTC.

The chain is built from TRBV10-2 and TRBJ2-1; no reliable D call. Germline CDR1 and CDR2: WSHSY and SAAADI. The CDR3 contains 14 residues. Trimming removed 10 bases from V and 0 bases from J, with 13 bases in between. CDR3 DNA sequence: TGCGCCACCCTTTACCCCGACTCCTACAATGAGCAGTTCTTC. Encoded protein: CATLYPDSYNEQFF.

The CDR3: CATSDNPGQGRPGELFF. CDR3 DNA sequence: TGTGCCACCAGTGACAATCCGGGACAGGGTAGGCCCGGGGAGCTGTTTTTT. The rearrangement links TRBV24-1 to TRBJ2-2; TRBD1 matches at 9 bases. The junction had 11 bases not matched to a gene; V was cut back by 4 bases and J by 6 bases. Germline assignment: CDR1 KGHDR and CDR2 SFDVKD. The CDR3 runs 17 residues.

This clone was recorded a few times. This chain joins TRBV6-5 and TRBJ1-1; D gene uncertain. The CDR3 covers 13 residues. Per germline, CDR1 MNHEY and CDR2 SVGAGI. V lost 4 bases to trimming and J lost 1 base, with 7 bases between them. CDR3 DNA sequence: TGTGCCAGCAGTTTTGCTAGGAACACTGAAGCTTTCTTT. This gives the protein CASSFARNTEAFF.

V is TRBV29-1 and J is TRBJ1-5; D is uncertain. The V and J ends lost 0 bases and 2 bases respectively, with 14 bases between them. The CDR3 has 16 amino acids. Per germline, CDR1 SQVTM and CDR2 ANQGSEA. The CDR3 DNA is TGCAGCGTTGAAGATTTCACACCGGTCCGCAATCAGCCCCAGCATTTT. Protein product: CSVEDFTPVRNQPQHF.

This clone was counted between two and nine times. CDR3 loop: CASSFSVWQGFGTDTQYF. The CDR3 DNA follows: TGTGCCAGCAGCTTTTCTGTCTGGCAGGGTTTTGGCACAGATACGCAGTATTTT. V gene TRBV7-9 combines with J gene TRBJ2-3; D is possibly TRBD1 (5 bases). CDR1 is SEHNR and CDR2 is FQNEAQ in the germline V gene (reference sequence). This CDR3 has 18 residues. V was trimmed by 3 bases and J by 1 base, leaving 20 bases between them.

The chain has TRBV9 and TRBJ2-1; 16 bases fit TRBD2. CDR1 SGDLS and CDR2 YYNGEE come from the germline V gene. J lost 7 bases, V lost 0 bases, and 1 base had no gene match. This CDR3 region has 16 residues. This CDR3 is CASSVEGLAGGNEQFF. In DNA, the CDR3 is TGTGCCAGCAGCGTAGAGGGACTAGCGGGAGGGAATGAGCAGTTCTTC.

The chain employs TRBV19 and TRBJ1-6; no clear D. The length of the CDR3 is 14 residues. Trimming took off 6 bases at V and 6 bases at J, with 12 bases between the two ends. The germline CDR1 and CDR2 sequences are LNHDA and SQIVND (reference sequence). The CDR3 coding sequence is TGTGCCAGTAGGACCCTTTTGAGTAATTCACCCCTCCACTTT. Protein: CASRTLLSNSPLHF.

V and J are TRBV18 and TRBJ2-3; 9 bases match TRBD1. With V trimmed by 4 bases and J by 2 bases, 4 bases remained unmatched. This CDR3 contains 15 residues. The germline CDR1 and CDR2 sequences are KGHSH and LQKENI. CDR3 nucleotide sequence: TGTGCCAGCTCACTACAGGGGGCCAACACAGATACGCAGTATTTT. Translated: CASSLQGANTDTQYF. The full variable domain, in which reference TRBV18 and TRBJ2-3 provide the parts outside the CDR3, is NAGVMQNPRHLVRRRGQEARLRCSPMKGHSHVYWYRQLPEEGLKFMVYLQKENIIDESGMPKERFSAEFPKEGPSILRIQQVVRGDSAAYFCASSLQGANTDTQYFGPGTRLTVL.